This T cell receptor (beta chain) stems from a study of memory B cells and T cells in multiple sclerosis. General study findings and limits: Compartments had unequal clone-set sizes, affecting shared clonotype counts.

The germline CDR1 and CDR2 sequences are MDHEN and SYDVKM. The CDR3 totals 17 residues. Trimming removed 3 bases from V and 4 bases from J; junction bases left unmatched: 11. The protocol was immunoSEQ multiplex PCR, while the TCRdb copy is restricted to in-frame clones and leaves out a portion. The data show approximately 14,000 clones, 60% to 80% seen once. About this clone itself: The target antigen is unknown.

This receptor was identified in a human donor with multiple sclerosis. The genes are TRBV28 and TRBJ1-4; TRBD1 aligns across 7 bases. The sample was memory (CD45RO+) CD4+ T cells from blood. The CDR3 DNA follows: TGTGCCAGCAGTTTCCCCCCTCTAGACAGGGTTAATGAAAAACTGTTTTTT. As protein: CASSFPPLDRVNEKLFF.